These 4 T cell receptor beta chains came from one sample sequenced in a study of OX40 agonist ivuxolimab in advanced cancers. Only in-frame clones appear in the TCRdb table, and some are missing; sequencing was by immunoSEQ multiplex PCR. The profile shows 75,000 to 100,000 clones, around 90% of them singletons. Sequences were derived from CD4+ or CD8+ T cells sorted from blood, sampled in a trial of the OX40 agonist ivuxolimab. The source of these receptors is an adult with an advanced solid tumor such as melanoma, head and neck, liver or kidney cancer.

CDR3 loop: CASSYGLVGTQYF. The CDR3 nucleotides read TGTGCCAGCAGTTACGGACTAGTAGGGACCCAGTACTTC. The chain combines TRBV6-5 with TRBJ2-5, with TRBD2 matching 7 bases. Losses at the gene ends were 2 bases for V and 7 bases for J; bases not matched to a gene: 4. This CDR3 spans 13 amino acids. Germline CDR1 reads MNHEY; CDR2 reads SVGAGI.

The CDR3 sequence is CASSFFGTMNEKLFF. The CDR3 nucleotides read TGTGCCAGCAGTTTCTTCGGGACCATGAATGAAAAACTGTTTTTT. The chain uses TRBV27 and TRBJ1-4, with D perhaps TRBD1 (5 bases). The CDR3 spans 15 residues. Between the trimmed V and J ends, which lost 3 bases and 5 bases, there was a span of 13 bases. The germline gives CDR1 MNHEY, CDR2 SMNVEV (reference sequence).

Here the CDR3 DNA reads TGTGCCAGCAGGCCTAGCGTACAAGAGACCCAGTACTTC. Translation: CASRPSVQETQYF. The chain has TRBV2 and TRBJ2-5, with D possibly TRBD2 on 6 matching bases. V lost 6 bases and J 2 bases, leaving 10 bases between the germline ends. The V gene's germline CDR1 is SNHLY and CDR2 FYNNEI. The CDR3 has 13 amino acids.

J is TRBJ1-1 and V is TRBV27, with unresolved D. Deletions cut 2 bases from V and 0 bases from J, with 10 bases between. Germline CDR1 MNHEY, CDR2 SMNVEV (reference sequence). The CDR3 is made up of 15 amino acids. CDR3 DNA sequence: TGTGCCAGCAGTTTAATTCGTGGGTTGAACACTGAAGCTTTCTTT. Translating gives CASSLIRGLNTEAFF.